The 8 T cell receptor beta chains reported below all come from one sample, sequenced in a study of blood T cell repertoires in COVID-19. The data were produced by immunoSEQ multiplex PCR, yet TCRdb's version contains in-frame clones alone and is incomplete. The sample contains 200,000 to 300,000 clones, about 80% of which appear only once. The sequencing sample was made of peripheral blood. The receptors were gathered from a man younger than 45 who had recovered from COVID-19.

The chain recombines TRBV5-8 with TRBJ2-5; TRBD1 is a possible D gene (6 bases). Germline CDR1 and CDR2: SGHTS and YDEGEE. Trimming left V 8 bases short and J 11 bases short, with 19 bases between. CDR3 length equals 12 residues. DNA for the CDR3: TGTGCCAGTACCCGGTACAGGGATATACAGTACTTC. Its protein product is CASTRYRDIQYF.

V gene TRBV5-1 combines with J gene TRBJ2-3, with TRBD1 matching 7 bases. V shed 3 bases, J shed 0 bases, and the junction held 7 bases outside the gene matches. CDR1 is SGHRS and CDR2 is YFSETQ in the germline V gene. This CDR3 has 16 residues. The CDR3 DNA reads TGCGCCAGCAGCTACTTCGGGACAGCTAGCACAGATACGCAGTATTTT. Its translation: CASSYFGTASTDTQYF.

In nucleotides, the CDR3 is TGCGCCTCAAAGGAGCACTCTGGGGCCAACGTCCTGACTTTC. Protein sequence: CASKEHSGANVLTF. The chain employs TRBV5-1 and TRBJ2-6; unclear D gene. The CDR3 spans 14 residues. Germline V gene lookup returns CDR1 SGHRS and CDR2 YFSETQ. Trimming shortened V by 10 bases and J by 0 bases, and 11 bases separated the two germline ends.

The gene calls are TRBV4-2 and TRBJ2-1; 7 bases are shared with TRBD2. The CDR3 is made up of 16 amino acids. Trimming at V came to 0 bases and at J to 2 bases, leaving 4 bases not matched to a gene. Germline lookup yields CDR1 LGHNA and CDR2 YNFKEQ. This CDR3 reads CASSQEGGGPYNEQFF. The CDR3 nucleotides read TGTGCCAGCAGCCAAGAGGGGGGGGGACCCTACAATGAGCAGTTCTTC.

J is TRBJ1-1 and V is TRBV15; D gene ambiguous. Trimming removed 6 bases at V and 1 base at J, with 12 bases between. CDR1 and CDR2 from the germline V gene are LNHNV and YYDKDF (reference sequence). The CDR3 is made up of 14 amino acids. CDR3 bases: TGTGCCACCAGTCCACAGTCCTCGAACACTGAAGCTTTCTTT. This encodes CATSPQSSNTEAFF. The whole variable domain, remainder taken from reference TRBV15 and TRBJ1-1, is DAMVIQNPRYQVTQFGKPVTLSCSQTLNHNVMYWYQQKSSQAPKLLFHYYDKDFNNEADTPDNFQSRRPNTSFCFLDIRSPGLGDTAMYLCATSPQSSNTEAFFGQGTRLTVV.

CDR3 region: CASSSLGYGYTF. CDR3 DNA sequence: TGTGCCAGCAGTTCCCTCGGGTATGGCTACACCTTC. The chain employs TRBV28 and TRBJ1-2; no clear D gene. The CDR3 is made up of 12 amino acids. From germline, CDR1 is MDHEN and CDR2 SYDVKM. V gave up 4 bases and J gave up 5 bases, with 8 bases separating them.

The chain links TRBV7-8 to TRBJ2-7, with 7 bases lining up with TRBD1. J lost 4 bases, V lost 1 base, and 7 bases had no gene match. There are 15 residues in the CDR3. CDR1 SGHVS and CDR2 FQNEAQ come from the germline V gene. The CDR3 sequence is CASSLELQGPYEQYV. In DNA, the CDR3 is TGTGCCAGCAGCTTAGAGTTACAGGGGCCTTACGAGCAGTACGTC.

The V call is TRBV3-1 (or the pseudogene TRBV3-2), the J call TRBJ2-2; tentative D call: TRBD2 (6 bases). V lost 3 bases and J lost 5, with 10 bases in between. The germline V gene has CDR1 LGHDT and CDR2 YNNKEL (reference sequence). This CDR3 is 14 amino acids long. CDR3 DNA: TGTGCCAGCAGCCAGGAGGGTTGGACCGGGGAGCTGTTTTTT. This encodes CASSQEGWTGELFF.